A selection of T cell receptor beta chains follows, all from one sample in a study of OX40 agonist ivuxolimab in advanced cancers. Using immunoSEQ multiplex PCR, the repertoire was profiled, and TCRdb retains in-frame clones only, with some absent. The sample lists tens of thousands of clones; approximately 88% were seen once. The sample consisted of CD4+ or CD8+ T cells sorted from blood, taken in a trial of the OX40 agonist ivuxolimab. These receptors came from an adult with an advanced solid tumor such as melanoma, head and neck, liver or kidney cancer. The CDR3 runs from the conserved cysteine through the conserved F or W. Each record gives: D gene, V gene, clone size, J gene, CDR3 protein, CDR3 DNA. A D gene is named only where the DNA matches it firmly. A clone size is listed for some rows: how often the clone was seen (once, few, many), or a class if it is expanded.

TRBD1,TRBV5-5,NA,TRBJ1-1,CASSYTGGTEAFF,TGTGCCAGCAGCTACACAGGGGGCACTGAAGCTTTCTTT
NA,TRBV9,NA,TRBJ2-7,CASSVGMNSYEQYF,TGTGCCAGCAGCGTAGGTATGAACTCCTACGAGCAGTACTTC
TRBD1,TRBV5-1,once,TRBJ1-2,CASSLVPGQGYYTF,TGCGCCAGCAGCTTGGTTCCGGGACAGGGATACTACACCTTC
TRBD2,TRBV11-1,NA,TRBJ2-7,CASSLTLAGNEQYF,TGTGCCAGCAGCTTAACTTTAGCGGGGAACGAGCAGTACTTC
TRBD1,TRBV25-1,NA,TRBJ2-3,CASSEWGQGTDTQYF,TGTGCCAGCAGTGAATGGGGACAGGGGACAGATACGCAGTATTTT
TRBD1,TRBV4-2,NA,TRBJ2-7,CASSQEGQGYDEQYF,TGTGCCAGCAGCCAAGAGGGACAGGGGTACGACGAGCAGTACTTC
NA,TRBV6-5,NA,TRBJ2-7,CASRPFSGAGDEQYF,TGTGCCAGCAGACCGTTTAGCGGTGCCGGAGACGAGCAGTACTTC
NA,TRBV27,few,TRBJ1-6,CASSRLATGSSYNSPLHF,TGTGCCAGCAGCCGTCTGGCCACAGGGAGCTCCTATAATTCACCCCTCCACTTT
TRBD2,TRBV28,NA,TRBJ2-7,CASSLGTSGYEQYF,TGTGCCAGCAGTTTAGGGACTAGCGGTTACGAGCAGTACTTC
NA,TRBV19,once,TRBJ1-3,CASSMVGAGNTIYF,TGTGCCAGTAGTATGGTAGGGGCTGGAAACACCATATATTTT
NA,TRBV6-1,NA,TRBJ1-2,CASSENPYRYTF,TGTGCCAGCAGTGAAAATCCCTATCGCTACACCTTC
TRBD1,TRBV5-3,NA,TRBJ2-7,CARSLRDSSYEQYF,TGTGCCAGAAGCTTGAGGGACAGCTCCTACGAGCAGTACTTC
TRBD2,TRBV5-5,NA,TRBJ2-5,CASSFSGGQETQYF,TGTGCCAGCAGCTTTTCGGGGGGCCAAGAGACCCAGTACTTC
TRBD1,TRBV28,NA,TRBJ1-2,CASSFHRGRYGYTF,TGTGCCAGCAGTTTCCACAGGGGCCGTTATGGCTACACCTTC
NA,TRBV19,NA,TRBJ2-3,CASTPEGAPDTQYF,TGTGCCAGTACCCCCGAAGGAGCGCCAGATACGCAGTATTTT
NA,TRBV10-1,NA,TRBJ2-1,CASSELAVALPEFF,TGCGCCAGCAGTGAGTTGGCGGTAGCGCTCCCGGAGTTCTTC
TRBD1,TRBV10-3,NA,TRBJ2-7,CAIRKQGAELYEQYF,TGTGCCATCCGAAAGCAGGGGGCGGAACTCTACGAGCAGTACTTC